This TCR beta chain was captured by sequencing in a study of T cell responses to AZD1222 COVID-19 vaccine. Germline values: CDR1 SGHDN, CDR2 FVKESK. The J segment lost 3 bases and the V segment lost 4 bases, leaving 5 bases of the junction unmatched. The CDR3 covers 15 residues. The repertoire was sequenced with immunoSEQ multiplex PCR; TCRdb's copy has only in-frame clones and lacks some. The sample holds some 140,000 clones, about nine tenths seen once. V gene TRBV14 combines with J gene TRBJ1-4, with 7 bases matching TRBD1. The TCR sequence derives from an adult in good health. Sequencing used peripheral blood, obtained on day 0 of MenACWY control vaccination. The CDR3 sequence: CASSPTTGPNEKLFF. CDR3 coding DNA: TGTGCCAGCAGCCCCACGACAGGGCCTAATGAAAAACTGTTTTTT.